Sequencing of this T cell receptor beta chain was carried out in a study of technical replicates of blood from several donors (dated by TCRdb to the late 2010s). Remarks on this clone: Which antigen it targets is not known. The input lacks base qualities; no much larger clone sits a single base away.

The method behind the library was the immunoSEQ multiplex PCR assay. In its TCRdb copy, this immuneACCESS table keeps in-frame sequences only and misses some clones. Where compared with another copy, unresolved V genes explain less than half of these, and the others have no known cause. The sample yields some 80,000 clones; around 92% were counted once. In total, the top ten clones hold about 0.27% of the sample. The receptor was derived from a human donor in good health. The specimen was T cells isolated from PBMCs.

CDR3 loop: CASSESGGLNTEAFF. The nucleotide sequence is given as TGCGCCAGCAGTGAATCGGGGGGACTGAACACTGAAGCTTTCTTT. This receptor chain uses TRBV10-1 and TRBJ1-1; the D gene is possibly TRBD1, with 5 bases matching. Counted from cysteine to phenylalanine, this CDR3 has 15 amino acids. Just CDR3 DNA is preserved here, 45 bases in frame from base 1. Based on the germline V gene (reference sequence), the CDR1 and CDR2 sequences are WNHNN and SYGVQD. V and J lose 3 bases and 0 bases, and a span of 11 bases separates them.